Described below is a single T cell receptor beta chain sequence and its context. The record originates from a study of blood T cells in healthy people across ages. Study context: Per every two T cells, about one barcoded beta molecule was captured by template switching.

A second PCR of about 7 to 11 cycles used a sample-barcoded 5' primer and a J-beta primer mix. TCRdb redid the calling of the 5' RACE reads with MiXCR, one entry per CDR3 protein. The repertoire holds about 1,500,000 distinct CDR3 sequences, with around two fifths as singletons. This TCR derives from a woman under 30 in good health. Sequences were obtained from blood.

The CDR3 sequence is CAISGGHLQENTEAFF. The CDR3 DNA sequence: TGTGCCATCAGCGGGGGGCACTTACAAGAGAACACTGAAGCTTTCTTT. The V and J genes are TRBV10-3 and TRBJ1-1, with D perhaps matching TRBD1 (6 bases). The germline V gene has CDR1 ENHRY and CDR2 SYGVKD. The V and J ends lost 6 bases and 1 base respectively, with 18 bases between them. CDR3 size: 16 residues.